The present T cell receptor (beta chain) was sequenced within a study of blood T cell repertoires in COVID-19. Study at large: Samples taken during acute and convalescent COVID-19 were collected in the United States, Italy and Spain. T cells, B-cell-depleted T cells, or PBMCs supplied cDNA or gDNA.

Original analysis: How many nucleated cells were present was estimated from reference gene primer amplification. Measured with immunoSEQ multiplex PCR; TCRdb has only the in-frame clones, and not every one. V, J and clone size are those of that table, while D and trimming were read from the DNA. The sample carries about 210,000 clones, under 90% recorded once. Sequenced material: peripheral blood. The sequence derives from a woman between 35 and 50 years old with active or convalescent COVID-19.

The CDR3 coding sequence is TGTGCCAGCAGCTGGACAGGGATGAACACTGAAGCTTTCTTT. The encoded protein is CASSWTGMNTEAFF. The genes are TRBV7-9 and TRBJ1-1, with TRBD1 identical over 8 bases. The CDR3 length is 14 residues. Germline-derived CDR1 and CDR2 are SEHNR and FQNEAQ (reference sequence). The J segment lost 0 bases and the V segment lost 4 bases, leaving 1 base of the junction unmatched.